The 11 T cell receptor beta chains in this list originate from one sample, sequenced in a study of control samples from healthy donors and cancer patients. TCRdb's table, derived via immunoSEQ multiplex PCR, lists solely in-frame clones and lacks some. The table includes tens of thousands of clones, about 89% detected once. The sample was blood. All receptors come from a woman aged 55-69 years in good health.

V and J are TRBV9 and TRBJ1-4, with TRBD1 identical over 9 bases. The V and J ends lost 4 bases and 7 bases, in that order; junction bases with no gene match: 8. CDR3 length equals 15 residues. Germline CDR1 is SGDLS and CDR2 is YYNGEE. The CDR3 sequence is CASSSTGGELEKLFF. The CDR3, as DNA: TGTGCCAGCAGCTCAACAGGGGGCGAACTTGAAAAACTGTTTTTT.

V usage is TRBV2 and J usage is TRBJ2-1; 11 nucleotides line up with TRBD2. Germline V lookup: CDR1 SNHLY, CDR2 FYNNEI. The CDR3 runs 15 residues. V lost 3 bases to trimming and J lost 8 bases; unmatched junction nucleotides: 6. The CDR3 bases are TGTGCCAGCAGTGAGGGTAGCGGGGGGGTGCATGAGCAGTTCTTC. Translation: CASSEGSGGVHEQFF.

The rearrangement joins TRBV6-5 to TRBJ2-1; no reliable D call. Germline loops: CDR1 MNHEY, CDR2 SVGAGI. The CDR3 consists of 14 residues. The ends were cut back, 7 bases at V and 4 bases at J, with 14 bases in the middle. The CDR3: CASTRSIGYNEQFF. CDR3 sequence (DNA): TGTGCCAGCACCCGATCCATTGGGTACAATGAGCAGTTCTTC.

The rearrangement joins TRBV6-1 to TRBJ2-6; perhaps D is TRBD1 or TRBD2 (5 bases each). Per the germline V gene, CDR1 is MNHNS and CDR2 is SASEGT. The V end was cut by 4 bases, the J end by 2 bases, with 15 bases between. The CDR3 is 17 amino acids. The CDR3 bases are TGTGCCAGCAGTGGTCCAGGGCGGGTGGCTGGGGCCAACGTCCTGACTTTC. It yields the protein CASSGPGRVAGANVLTF.

This chain joins TRBV4-1 and TRBJ1-1; the D is unclear. V lost 6 bases and J 1 base, leaving 9 bases between the germline ends. The CDR3 is 13 amino acids. The germline V gene encodes CDR1 MGHRA and CDR2 YSYEKL. CDR3 residues: CASRPEGNTEAFF. Here the CDR3 DNA reads TGCGCCAGCAGACCCGAGGGGAACACTGAAGCTTTCTTT.

V gene TRBV5-1 combines with J gene TRBJ2-1; D possibly corresponds to TRBD2 (7 bases). The CDR3 runs 16 residues. V was cut by 0 bases and J by 4 bases, with 14 bases left in between. The germline CDR1 and CDR2 sequences are SGHRS and YFSETQ. CDR3 nucleotides: TGCGCCAGCAGCTTGGGGGCGGGGGCCAGTTACAATGAGCAGTTCTTC. It is translated as CASSLGAGASYNEQFF.

This sequence joins TRBV11-3 and TRBJ2-1; 9 positions match TRBD2. Losses at the gene ends were 6 bases for V and 2 bases for J; bases not matched to a gene: 5. This CDR3 has 15 amino acids. Germline lookup yields CDR1 SGHNT and CDR2 YENEEA. As DNA, the CDR3 is TGTGCCAGCAGACTAAGCGGGGGGCCCTACAATGAGCAGTTCTTC. Translation gives CASRLSGGPYNEQFF. The full variable domain, with the rest looked up from reference TRBV11-3 and TRBJ2-1, is EAGVVQSPRYKIIEKKQPVAFWCNPISGHNTLYWYLQNLGQGPELLIRYENEEAVDDSQLPKDRFSAERLKGVDSTLKIQPAELGDSAVYLCASRLSGGPYNEQFFGPGTRLTVL.

The J gene is TRBJ2-3, the V gene TRBV25-1; TRBD2 agrees at 11 bases. After removal of 4 bases from V and 6 bases from J, the junction contained 9 bases not matched to a gene. Germline CDR1 and CDR2: MGHDK and SYGVNS. The CDR3 covers 16 residues. The CDR3 DNA reads TGTGCCAGCAGTGGCTCTCTAGCGGGGGGAGGGGATACGCAGTATTTT. Residues: CASSGSLAGGGDTQYF.

This chain links TRBV13 with TRBJ2-7, with 8 bases lining up with TRBD1. Unmatched junction bases numbered 7, after V lost 6 bases and J lost 3 bases. The germline CDR1 and CDR2 sequences are PRHDT and FYEKMQ (reference sequence). The CDR3 has 14 amino acids. CDR3 in amino acids: CASSWRQGLYEQYF. For the CDR3, the DNA is TGTGCCAGCAGTTGGAGACAGGGGCTCTACGAGCAGTACTTC.

This chain links TRBV24-1 with TRBJ2-1, with 15 positions matching TRBD2. The trim removed 9 bases at V and 0 bases at J, leaving 8 bases unmatched. This CDR3 comprises 18 residues. Germline CDR1 KGHDR, CDR2 SFDVKD. As DNA, the CDR3 is TGTGCCACCCCCGTGTGGACTAGCGGGGGGGCCTCCTACAATGAGCAGTTCTTC. This encodes CATPVWTSGGASYNEQFF.

In the case of this clone: Other DNA sequences in the same sample also yield this CDR3. The chain is built from TRBV28 and TRBJ2-3; no reliable D call. The V end was cut by 6 bases, the J end by 0 bases, with 4 bases between. Germline CDR1 is MDHEN and CDR2 is SYDVKM. The CDR3 has 12 residues. The chain's CDR3 is CASRTSTDTQYF. In DNA form, the CDR3 reads TGTGCCAGCAGGACTAGCACAGATACGCAGTATTTT.